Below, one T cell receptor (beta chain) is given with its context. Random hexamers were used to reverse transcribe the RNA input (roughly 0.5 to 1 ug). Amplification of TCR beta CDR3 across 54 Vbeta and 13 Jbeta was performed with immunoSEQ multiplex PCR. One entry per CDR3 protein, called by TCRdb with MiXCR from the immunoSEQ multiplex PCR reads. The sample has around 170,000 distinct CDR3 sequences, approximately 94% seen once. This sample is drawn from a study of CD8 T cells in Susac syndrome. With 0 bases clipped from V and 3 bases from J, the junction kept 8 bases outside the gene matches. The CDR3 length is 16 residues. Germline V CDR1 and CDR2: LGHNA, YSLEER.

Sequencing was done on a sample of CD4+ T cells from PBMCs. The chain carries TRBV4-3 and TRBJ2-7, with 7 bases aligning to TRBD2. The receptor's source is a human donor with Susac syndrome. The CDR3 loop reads CASSQDGRAVRYEQYF. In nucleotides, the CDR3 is TGCGCCAGCAGCCAAGATGGGAGGGCGGTGCGCTACGAGCAGTACTTC.